The present T cell receptor (beta chain) was sequenced within a study of technical replicates of blood from a handful of donors. The method was immunoSEQ multiplex PCR; TCRdb's version includes in-frame clones alone and lacks a portion of them. The table records 65,000 to 90,000 clones, 93% of them present only once. The sequenced sample was T cells isolated from PBMCs. The sequence was collected from a human donor in good health.

The CDR3 coding sequence is TGTGCCAGCAGTTTAATCGCGGGGGCCATATATTTT. Translating gives CASSLIAGAIYF. The chain has TRBV28 and TRBJ1-3; TRBD1 might be the D (5 bases). CDR3 length: 12 amino acids. V was clipped by 2 bases and J by 11 bases, with 10 bases between them. CDR1 and CDR2 from the germline V gene are MDHEN and SYDVKM.